These 9 T cell receptor beta chains share one sample of origin, sequenced in a study of T-cell reconstitution after alpha-beta-depleted transplantation in children. Unique molecular identifiers were used to barcode this TCRbeta library. Via MiXCR, TCRdb re-called the PCR reads, giving one row per CDR3 protein. Among about 480,000 distinct CDR3 sequences, about an eighth were seen once, and the ten largest hold roughly 5.4%. Sequencing used PBMCs from the stem cell graft donor, obtained from the stem cell graft. These receptors all stem from a human donor who donated a stem cell graft to a child with combined immunodeficiency.

The chain joins TRBV6-2 or TRBV6-3 to TRBJ2-2, with D possibly TRBD2 on 5 matching bases. This CDR3 contains 14 residues. Germline assignment: CDR1 MNHEY and CDR2 SVGEGT. Trimming removed 2 bases at V and 5 bases at J, with 9 bases between. The CDR3 coding sequence is TGTGCCAGCAGTTACAGCCGGGGTACCGGGGAGCTGTTTTTT. Encoded protein: CASSYSRGTGELFF.

Many counts were recorded for this clonotype. V and J are TRBV2 and TRBJ1-5; D is uncertain. The CDR3 has 12 amino acids. Looked up from germline, CDR1 is SNHLY and CDR2 is FYNNEI. V was trimmed by 4 bases and J by 5 bases, leaving 6 bases between them. CDR3 DNA: TGTGCCAGCAGTGCCCTGTATCAGCCCCAGCATTTT. It yields the protein CASSALYQPQHF.

Many counts were recorded for this clonotype. The genes are TRBV12-3 or TRBV12-4 and TRBJ2-1, with 8 bases identical to TRBD2. The CDR3 runs to 16 residues. V shed 2 bases, J shed 2 bases, and the junction held 5 bases outside the gene matches. This CDR3 is CASSLTSGLAYNEQFF. CDR3 in DNA: TGTGCCAGCAGTTTAACTTCGGGACTAGCCTACAATGAGCAGTTCTTC.

The chain carries TRBV4-2 and TRBJ2-1, with D tentatively TRBD1 (6 bases). This CDR3 spans 17 amino acids. Trimming left V 0 bases short and J 2 bases short, with 14 bases between. Germline V lookup: CDR1 LGHNA, CDR2 YNFKEQ. The CDR3 region has the DNA TGTGCCAGCAGCCAAGATAGGGGCAGGGGAACCTACAATGAGCAGTTCTTC. It yields the protein CASSQDRGRGTYNEQFF.

The table lists this clonotype with many counts. The chain has TRBV11-2 and TRBJ2-3; D is perhaps TRBD1 (6 bases). CDR3 length: 16 amino acids. Germline V gene sequence: CDR1 SGHAT, CDR2 FQNNGV. The V and J ends lost 1 base and 2 bases respectively, with 13 bases between them. The CDR3: CASSLVGRGSTDTQYF. CDR3 sequence (DNA): TGTGCCAGCAGCTTAGTTGGCAGGGGCTCCACAGATACGCAGTATTTT.

This chain links TRBV24-1 with TRBJ2-1; TRBD2 matches 7 bases. The length of the CDR3 is 17 residues. Germline V lookup: CDR1 KGHDR, CDR2 SFDVKD. Unmatched junction bases numbered 12, after V lost 0 bases and J lost 8 bases. The CDR3 sequence: CATSDLPLGREQHEQFF. CDR3 coding DNA: TGTGCCACCAGTGATTTGCCCCTGGGGCGGGAGCAACATGAGCAGTTCTTC.

CDR3 sequence (DNA): TGTGCCAGCAGTTCGAGGGTTGGGCGCACAGATACGCAGTATTTT. Amino acids: CASSSRVGRTDTQYF. V and J are TRBV6-5 and TRBJ2-3; a weak D match, TRBD2 (5 bases). Per the germline V gene, CDR1 is MNHEY and CDR2 is SVGAGI. V was shortened by 4 bases and J by 1 base, with 12 bases between the two germline ends. CDR3 size: 15 residues.

This clonotype appeared a few times. This chain uses TRBV27 with TRBJ1-3, with D uncertain. Trimming left V 5 bases short and J 7 bases short, with 9 bases between. The CDR3 spans 12 residues. The germline V gene encodes CDR1 MNHEY and CDR2 SMNVEV (reference sequence). The CDR3 nucleotides are TGTGCCAGCAGTGGAGGAGGGAACACCATATATTTT. Protein sequence: CASSGGGNTIYF.

This clonotype was picked up a small number of times. The V gene is TRBV20-1, the J gene TRBJ2-4, with 9 bases identical to TRBD2. The germline CDR1 and CDR2 sequences are DFQATT and SNEGSKA (reference sequence). The CDR3 has 16 residues. The CDR3 nucleotides read TGCAACCCCCCCGGGCCTAGCGGGGCCCAGGGGAACATTCAGTACTTC. This translates into CNPPGPSGAQGNIQYF.